The clone carrying this TCR beta chain was seen at least ten times. This sample was taken from a study of T cells in Graves' hyperthyroidism and ophthalmopathy. The V and J ends lost 6 bases and 3 bases respectively, with 14 bases between them. From germline, CDR1 is MNHNS and CDR2 SASEGT. The CDR3 spans 14 residues. It was RNA transcripts that yielded the amplified TCR beta CDR3 regions. TCR CDR3 underwent first-round RT-PCR with the HTBI primer set. TCRdb independently ran MiXCR on the multiplex PCR reads; one entry per CDR3 protein. The sample records some 350,000 distinct CDR3 sequences, 20% to 25% being singletons.

The source material was blood. This clonotype originated in a man between 50 and 59 years old with Graves' hyperthyroidism. This chain joins TRBV6-1 and TRBJ1-1, with D possibly TRBD1 on 5 matching bases. CDR3 loop: CASRIRVEYTEAFF. The CDR3 coding sequence is TGTGCCAGCAGAATCAGGGTAGAGTACACTGAAGCTTTCTTT.